This T cell receptor beta chain was recovered during a study of vaccination and CD4 T cells after COVID-19 (dated by TCRdb to the early 2020s). At the level of the whole study: Convalescent patients had a positive SARS-CoV-2 result on nasal swab PCR, and of these patients, under ten had mild disease and one had severe disease. Six males and four females were included in the convalescent cohort, with two Hispanic individuals, seven Caucasians, two Asians and one multiracial person represented. Participants got two doses of the Pfizer-BioNTech BNT162b2 vaccine (n=8) or two doses of the Moderna mRNA-1273 vaccine (n=2). Post-COVID blood samples from convalescent patients were collected a median of 101 days after diagnosis, with a range of about 30 to 170 days. Post-vaccine blood samples were obtained a median of around 74 days after the second vaccine dose, with a range of about 12 to 241 days. Culture stimuli were overlapping spike peptide pools from SARS-CoV-2 and from the common cold coronaviruses HCoV-NL63, HCoV-OC43 and HCoV-229E. Control cultures used a CEFX viral epitope pool as positive control, an HIV-1 Nef peptide pool as negative control, or no peptide. In around 9 COVID-19 convalescent patients and a handful of infection-naive healthy vaccine recipients, researchers compared the spike-specific CD4+ TCR repertoire from before mRNA vaccination with the repertoire from after.

The library was generated by PCR. DNA from cultured CD4+ T cells was subjected to TCR sequencing with the Oncomine TCR Beta short-read assay at the Johns Hopkins FTIC core. The QIAamp micro DNA kit was used to extract genomic DNA from the cultured CD4+ T cells. The Oncomine TCR Beta libraries from cultured CD4+ T cells were pooled using unique dual indexes and then sequenced on an Illumina iSeq 100. Per the original workflow: Non-productive sequences were filtered out, and CDR3s that did not start with C, did not end with F or W, or were shorter than 7 amino acids were discarded. The MANAFEST web application was used to identify antigen-specific clonotypes by comparing peptide-stimulated wells against reference wells and other culture wells. An FDR below 0.05, an odds ratio above 5, and a productive frequency above 0.1% in at least two of three replicate wells were required for clones to be considered positive. Cross-reactive clonotypes were defined as significantly expanded in both SARS-CoV-2 spike wells and at least one common cold coronavirus spike condition. Similarity between CDR3 sequences was evaluated in R version 3.6.1 using Levenshtein distances (stringdist) and unrooted phylogenetic trees (ape). Starting from the raw public reads, TCRdb applied fastp trimming at Q25, assembled clones with MiXCR and retained in-frame beta chains. All rows with the same CDR3 protein become a single entry with the most common DNA and genes. What appears here as the V and J calls and clone size reflects TCRdb's work, not the paper's. The table for this sample lists around 8,100 distinct CDR3 sequences; around 57% of them were counted only once. The top ten hold about 20% of the sample.

What the authors observed across the whole study: Nearly all vaccine-specific clones in convalescent patients (304 of 307) were mono-reactive for SARS-CoV-2 spike rather than cross-reactive with common cold coronaviruses. An increase in the median number of SARS-CoV-2-reactive clonotypes from approximately 20 after infection to 35 to 40 after vaccination was observed, but the change was not found to be significant. In convalescent patients, a median around 85% of post-vaccine SARS-CoV-2-reactive clones were detected only after vaccination, and vaccine-specific priming was suggested by this finding. The number of convalescent patients in the study was relatively small, and the study did not examine early timepoints following natural infection.

In light of the paper, this sample's treatment or condition label describes: roughly 10-day PBMC culture with coronavirus spike peptide pools or control peptides (ViraFEST assay). To expand antigen-specific T cells with peptide pools and then pick out the expanded clonotypes through TCR sequencing, the study relied on the ViraFEST assay. The convalescent patients' positive SARS-CoV-2 PCR tests fell between March and December 2020, which was before the Alpha, Beta and Delta variants emerged in the United States. PBMCs were cultured at under 2.5 million per well in IMDM supplemented with approximately 5.4% human AB serum and around 9.5 IU/ml IL-2, with roughly 9.5 ug/ml peptide pools added. Half of the culture medium was replaced with fresh IL-2-containing medium on days 3 and 7. After about 11 days of culture, CD4+ T cells were isolated by negative selection using the EasySep CD4+ T cell isolation kit. Ficoll-Paque Plus gradient centrifugation was used to isolate PBMCs from whole blood, and the isolated PBMCs were then either used fresh or cryopreserved at -140C. In general, triplicate wells were set up for every culture condition.

Turning to this clonotype: Its antigen has not been determined. Qualities for individual bases were not recorded, and no much larger clone is one base off.

The TCR was taken from a human donor who had recovered from COVID-19. The sequencing sample was made of CD4+ T cells from blood, cultured in vitro.

The nucleotide sequence reads as follows: TGTGCCAGCAGCGACATATCTGGAAACACCATATATTTT. It encodes CASSDISGNTIYF. This chain joins TRBV7-9 to TRBJ1-3, with the D gene not clear enough to name. V gives up 5 bases and J gives up 1 base, and the segment between their germline ends measures 6 bases. The germline V gene (reference sequence) provides CDR1 SEHNR and CDR2 FQNEAQ. The CDR3 goes from the cysteine to the phenylalanine over 13 residues. The sequence is cut down to CDR3 DNA, 39 bases in frame from base 1.